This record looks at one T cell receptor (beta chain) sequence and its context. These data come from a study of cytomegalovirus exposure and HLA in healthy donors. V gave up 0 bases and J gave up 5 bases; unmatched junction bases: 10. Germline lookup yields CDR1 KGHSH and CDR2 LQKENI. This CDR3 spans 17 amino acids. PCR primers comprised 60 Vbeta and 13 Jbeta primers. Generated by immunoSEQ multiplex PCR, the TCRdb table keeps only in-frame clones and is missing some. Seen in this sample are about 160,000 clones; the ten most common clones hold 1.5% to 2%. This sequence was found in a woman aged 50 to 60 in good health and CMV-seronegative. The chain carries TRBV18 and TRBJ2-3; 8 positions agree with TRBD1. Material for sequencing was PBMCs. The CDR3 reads CASSPPGQDRDGDTQYF. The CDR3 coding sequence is TGTGCCAGCTCACCACCGGGTCAGGACAGGGATGGAGATACGCAGTATTTT.